This T cell receptor beta chain is drawn from a study of cytomegalovirus exposure and HLA in healthy donors. Study-level findings and limits: Later analysis suggested most CMV-associated TCR beta chains were HLA-restricted. Excluded were some V segments that proved indistinguishable, including TRBV6-2 and TRBV6-3.

Germline CDR1 is SGHTA and CDR2 is FQGNSA. With V trimmed by 5 bases and J by 6 bases, 3 bases remained unmatched. The CDR3 has 12 amino acids. Comments on this clone: Its matching antigen is unknown.

Both 60 Vbeta primers and 13 Jbeta primers went into the PCR. Measured with immunoSEQ multiplex PCR; TCRdb has only the in-frame clones, and not every one. The sample gives 150,000 to 160,000 clones, 60% to 75% of which show up once; approximately 3% is in the top ten. The sequence derives from a man aged 18 to 30 in good health and CMV-seronegative. The J gene is TRBJ1-2, the V gene TRBV7-2; 7 bases are a match to TRBD1. Sample: PBMCs. The CDR3 nucleotides read TGTGCCAGCAGCGTGACAGGGCATGGCTACACCTTC. Protein product: CASSVTGHGYTF.